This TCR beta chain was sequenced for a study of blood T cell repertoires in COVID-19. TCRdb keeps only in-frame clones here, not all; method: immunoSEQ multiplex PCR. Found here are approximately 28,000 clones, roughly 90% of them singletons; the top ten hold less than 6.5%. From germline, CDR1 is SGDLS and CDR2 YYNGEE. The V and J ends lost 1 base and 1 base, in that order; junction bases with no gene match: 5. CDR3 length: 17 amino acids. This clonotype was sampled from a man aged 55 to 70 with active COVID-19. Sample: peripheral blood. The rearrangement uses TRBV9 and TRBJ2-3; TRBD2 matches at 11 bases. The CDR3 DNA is TGTGCCAGCAGCGTATACGGTAGCGGGGGGGGCACAGATACGCAGTATTTT. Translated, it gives CASSVYGSGGGTDTQYF.